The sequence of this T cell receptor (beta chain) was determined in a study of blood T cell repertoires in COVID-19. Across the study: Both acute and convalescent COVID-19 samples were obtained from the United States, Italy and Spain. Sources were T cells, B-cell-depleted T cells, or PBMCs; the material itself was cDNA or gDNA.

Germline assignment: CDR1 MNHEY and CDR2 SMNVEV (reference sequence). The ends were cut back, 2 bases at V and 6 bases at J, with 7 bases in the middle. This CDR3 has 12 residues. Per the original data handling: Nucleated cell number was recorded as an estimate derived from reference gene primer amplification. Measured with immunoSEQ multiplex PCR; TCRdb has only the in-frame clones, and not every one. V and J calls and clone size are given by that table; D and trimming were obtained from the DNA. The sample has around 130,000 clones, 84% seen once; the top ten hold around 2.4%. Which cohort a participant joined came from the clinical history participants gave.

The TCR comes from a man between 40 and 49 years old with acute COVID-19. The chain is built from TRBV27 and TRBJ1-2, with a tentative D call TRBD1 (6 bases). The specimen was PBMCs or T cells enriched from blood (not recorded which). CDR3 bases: TGTGCCAGCAGTTTAGCAGGGGATGGCTACACCTTC. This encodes CASSLAGDGYTF.